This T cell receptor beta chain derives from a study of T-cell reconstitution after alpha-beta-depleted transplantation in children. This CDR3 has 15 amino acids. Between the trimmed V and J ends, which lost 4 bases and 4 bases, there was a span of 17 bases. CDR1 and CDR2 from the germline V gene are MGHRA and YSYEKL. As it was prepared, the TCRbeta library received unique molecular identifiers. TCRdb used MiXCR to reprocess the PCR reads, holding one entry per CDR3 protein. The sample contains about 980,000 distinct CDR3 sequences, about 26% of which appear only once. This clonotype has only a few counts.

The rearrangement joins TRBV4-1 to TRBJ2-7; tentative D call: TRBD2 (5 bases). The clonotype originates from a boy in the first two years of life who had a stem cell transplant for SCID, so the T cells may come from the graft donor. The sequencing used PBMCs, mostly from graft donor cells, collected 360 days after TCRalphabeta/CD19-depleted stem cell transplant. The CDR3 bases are TGCGCCAGCAGCCCCATAACTGGCGGGCCTTACGAGCAGTACTTC. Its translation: CASSPITGGPYEQYF.